These T cell receptor beta chains were read from a single sample in a study of cytomegalovirus exposure and HLA in healthy donors. Clones were sequenced by immunoSEQ multiplex PCR, and TCRdb holds only the in-frame ones, with some missing. This table holds 100,000 to 120,000 clones, 65% to 80% found once. Sequenced: PBMCs. The origin of the receptors is a man aged 30-40 years in good health and CMV-seropositive. Both conserved end residues are part of each CDR3. A D gene is named only where the DNA matches it firmly.

cdr3_aa: CASKVGASTEAFF
j_call: TRBJ1-1
d_call: NA
v_call: TRBV28

cdr3_aa: CASRTGPGELFF
j_call: TRBJ2-2
d_call: TRBD1
v_call: TRBV19

cdr3_aa: CASSTGLATYEQYF
j_call: TRBJ2-7
d_call: TRBD2
v_call: TRBV5-1

cdr3_aa: CASSEAGGHTGELFF
j_call: TRBJ2-2
d_call: TRBD2
v_call: TRBV2

cdr3_aa: CASSPRPPGASSYNEQFF
j_call: TRBJ2-1
d_call: NA
v_call: TRBV18

cdr3_aa: CASSVDSGGYTF
j_call: TRBJ1-2
d_call: NA
v_call: TRBV9

cdr3_aa: CASGLVPGYNTGELFF
j_call: TRBJ2-2
d_call: NA
v_call: TRBV12-5

cdr3_aa: CASSTSTDTQYF
j_call: TRBJ2-3
d_call: NA
v_call: TRBV19

cdr3_aa: CASSGPGQGNYGYTF
j_call: TRBJ1-2
d_call: TRBD1
v_call: TRBV6-5

cdr3_aa: CASSPPGVPEAFF
j_call: TRBJ1-1
d_call: NA
v_call: TRBV9

cdr3_aa: CASTPGDGSTDTQYF
j_call: TRBJ2-3
d_call: NA
v_call: TRBV19

cdr3_aa: CASSVGSTGAAYEQYF
j_call: TRBJ2-7
d_call: NA
v_call: TRBV9

cdr3_aa: CASSAMGQLLRSNYGYTF
j_call: TRBJ1-2
d_call: NA
v_call: TRBV12-1

cdr3_aa: CASSSGGTGAGYTF
j_call: TRBJ1-2
d_call: TRBD1
v_call: TRBV14

cdr3_aa: CASSYGLAGANNEQFF
j_call: TRBJ2-1
d_call: TRBD2
v_call: TRBV5-6

cdr3_aa: CASSPGQPNSPLHF
j_call: TRBJ1-6
d_call: NA
v_call: TRBV19

cdr3_aa: CASTFRGAGSTDTQYF
j_call: TRBJ2-3
d_call: NA
v_call: TRBV19

cdr3_aa: CASSLSVNRPQHF
j_call: TRBJ1-5
d_call: NA
v_call: TRBV28

cdr3_aa: CASSYRGTPAPYEQYF
j_call: TRBJ2-7
d_call: NA
v_call: TRBV6-5

cdr3_aa: CASSRQGASTGELFF
j_call: TRBJ2-2
d_call: TRBD1
v_call: TRBV6-1

cdr3_aa: CASGGQYYNEQFF
j_call: TRBJ2-1
d_call: NA
v_call: TRBV7-2

cdr3_aa: CASSLDAGGYNEQFF
j_call: TRBJ2-1
d_call: TRBD2
v_call: TRBV5-1

cdr3_aa: CASSTQQGSGYTF
j_call: TRBJ1-2
d_call: NA
v_call: TRBV11-2

cdr3_aa: CASSPLQGTDTQYF
j_call: TRBJ2-3
d_call: NA
v_call: TRBV6-5

cdr3_aa: CASSRQGNSNQPQHF
j_call: TRBJ1-5
d_call: TRBD1
v_call: TRBV6-6

cdr3_aa: CASSLLRTSGFQETQYF
j_call: TRBJ2-5
d_call: TRBD2
v_call: TRBV7-9

cdr3_aa: CASSLAGTGLEKLFF
j_call: TRBJ1-4
d_call: TRBD1
v_call: TRBV27

cdr3_aa: CASSILAGGAGDTQYF
j_call: TRBJ2-3
d_call: TRBD2
v_call: TRBV7-3

cdr3_aa: CASSLGQDRGYGYTF
j_call: TRBJ1-2
d_call: TRBD1
v_call: TRBV18

cdr3_aa: CSVRGQGNFYGYTF
j_call: TRBJ1-2
d_call: TRBD1
v_call: TRBV29-1

cdr3_aa: CASSEAGTGSYEQYF
j_call: TRBJ2-7
d_call: TRBD1
v_call: TRBV9

cdr3_aa: CASSYGQNEQFF
j_call: TRBJ2-1
d_call: NA
v_call: TRBV7-9

cdr3_aa: CASRVRGGPAGELFF
j_call: TRBJ2-2
d_call: NA
v_call: TRBV19

cdr3_aa: CASSLSPLYGYTF
j_call: TRBJ1-2
d_call: NA
v_call: TRBV7-8

cdr3_aa: CASSLNRARGYTF
j_call: TRBJ1-2
d_call: NA
v_call: TRBV27

cdr3_aa: CASSFRGLNEQFF
j_call: TRBJ2-1
d_call: TRBD1
v_call: TRBV27

cdr3_aa: CSVEERGAVDEQYF
j_call: NA
d_call: NA
v_call: TRBV29-1

cdr3_aa: CASSFSVNTEAFF
j_call: TRBJ1-1
d_call: NA
v_call: TRBV7-2

cdr3_aa: CASSSQETQYF
j_call: TRBJ2-5
d_call: NA
v_call: TRBV7-6

cdr3_aa: CASSEDRGIAGELFF
j_call: TRBJ2-2
d_call: NA
v_call: TRBV25-1

cdr3_aa: CAISSTAANYGYTF
j_call: TRBJ1-2
d_call: NA
v_call: TRBV10-3

cdr3_aa: CASNETPGNYGYTF
j_call: TRBJ1-2
d_call: NA
v_call: TRBV5-1

cdr3_aa: CASRSVGTGFYEQYF
j_call: TRBJ2-7
d_call: TRBD1
v_call: TRBV27

cdr3_aa: CASSFGDGDRGAEQYF
j_call: TRBJ2-7
d_call: TRBD1
v_call: TRBV5-6

cdr3_aa: CASSLVGPLEGMNTEAFF
j_call: TRBJ1-1
d_call: NA
v_call: TRBV11-2

cdr3_aa: CAWSVTDRGQDGYTF
j_call: TRBJ1-2
d_call: TRBD1
v_call: TRBV30

cdr3_aa: CASSLSGQSYGYTF
j_call: TRBJ1-2
d_call: NA
v_call: TRBV7-9

cdr3_aa: CASSWTGSSYNSPLHF
j_call: TRBJ1-6
d_call: TRBD1
v_call: TRBV9

cdr3_aa: CASSPSAASTDTQYF
j_call: TRBJ2-3
d_call: NA
v_call: TRBV27

cdr3_aa: CSAQLNTEAFF
j_call: TRBJ1-1
d_call: NA
v_call: TRBV20-1

cdr3_aa: CASSQDMVGQGYTF
j_call: TRBJ1-2
d_call: NA
v_call: TRBV4-3

cdr3_aa: CASSGVLGALRDTQYF
j_call: TRBJ2-3
d_call: NA
v_call: TRBV9

cdr3_aa: CASSRQTSGGNKEQYF
j_call: TRBJ2-7
d_call: TRBD2
v_call: TRBV5-6

cdr3_aa: CAISEVTGATEAFF
j_call: TRBJ1-1
d_call: TRBD1
v_call: TRBV10-3